This T cell receptor (beta chain) was observed in a study of blood T cell repertoires in COVID-19. This clone appeared a single time. This table comes from immunoSEQ multiplex PCR, and its TCRdb copy is limited to in-frame clones, with some not included. Of tens of thousands of clones in the sample, 65% to 80% were seen once. V lost 9 bases, J lost 1 base, and 6 bases lay in between. The germline V gene has CDR1 MDHEN and CDR2 SYDVKM. This CDR3 has 11 amino acids. Material for sequencing was peripheral blood. The clonotype comes from a man aged 55 to 70 with active COVID-19. The chain combines TRBV28 with TRBJ1-2; D remains unclear. The CDR3 spells CASSGNYGYTF. The CDR3 DNA follows: TGTGCCAGTTCCGGTAACTATGGCTACACCTTC.